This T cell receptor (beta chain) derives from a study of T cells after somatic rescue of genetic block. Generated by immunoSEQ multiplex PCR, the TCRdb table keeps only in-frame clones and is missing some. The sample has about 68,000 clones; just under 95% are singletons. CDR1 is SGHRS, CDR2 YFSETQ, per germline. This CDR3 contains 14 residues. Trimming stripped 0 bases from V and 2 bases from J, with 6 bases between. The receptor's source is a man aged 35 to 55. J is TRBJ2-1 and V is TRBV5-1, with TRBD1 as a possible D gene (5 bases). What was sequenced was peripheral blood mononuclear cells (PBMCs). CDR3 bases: TGCGCCAGCAGCTTGGAACAGGCCTACAATGAGCAGTTCTTC. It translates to CASSLEQAYNEQFF.